The 2 T cell receptor beta chains in this list originate from one sample, sequenced in a study of cytotoxic CD8 clonotypes in ibrutinib-treated CLL (dated by TCRdb to the early 2020s). Reading the label with the study, this specimen's time point is: progressive disease on ibrutinib. Libraries were constructed by the immunoSEQ multiplex PCR assay. TCRdb obtained this table from immuneACCESS and retained in-frame rearrangements with V and J assigned. These tables miss some clones; where compared with another copy, unresolved V genes account for less than half of the shortfall, and the remainder is unexplained. Within this sample are 270,000 or so clones, with less than 85% of them counted one time only. The top ten hold about 5.3% of the sample. The material sequenced was PBMCs, taken at disease progression, from a patient treated with ibrutinib. The receptors here all came from a human donor with chronic lymphocytic leukemia.

The chain joins TRBV2 to TRBJ2-1, with 10 positions matching TRBD2. V shed 11 bases, J shed 2 bases, and the junction held 3 bases outside the gene matches. Germline-derived CDR1 and CDR2 are SNHLY and FYNNEI. The CDR3 totals 13 residues. The CDR3 DNA reads TGTGCCGGGAGCGGGGGGGCCTACAATGAGCAGTTCTTC. Translated: CAGSGGAYNEQFF.

The V call is TRBV27, the J call TRBJ1-1; D may be TRBD1 (5 bases). Trimming stripped 1 base from V and 2 bases from J, with 11 bases between. This CDR3 is 15 amino acids long. Per the germline V gene, CDR1 is MNHEY and CDR2 is SMNVEV (reference sequence). Here the CDR3 DNA reads TGTGCCAGCAGTTTATTGGGCAGGGCCAACACTGAAGCTTTCTTT. Protein product: CASSLLGRANTEAFF.